The rows below give T cell receptor beta chains drawn from one sample of a study of blood T cell repertoires in COVID-19. Generated by immunoSEQ multiplex PCR, the TCRdb table keeps only in-frame clones and is missing some. This sample yields 150,000 to 200,000 clones, of which roughly 79% are seen a single time; around 10% belongs to the top ten. The sample comprised peripheral blood. These receptors all come from an elderly woman with COVID-19, enrolled during active disease. Each CDR3 is given with its conserved first and last residue. The D gene is left open where the match is weak. Only part of the rows carry a size: once, few, many, or a class if the clone is expanded.

. | TRBJ1-5 | TRBV27 | TRBD1 | CASSTFRDSNGPQHF | TGTGCCAGCAGCACCTTCCGGGACAGCAATGGGCCCCAGCATTTT
. | TRBJ2-3 | TRBV5-1 | TRBD2 | CASSSSASGITDTQYF | TGCGCCAGCAGCTCCTCTGCTAGCGGGATCACAGATACGCAGTATTTT
. | TRBJ1-2 | TRBV6-5 | . | CASSRQGGDFYGYTF | TGTGCCAGCAGTCGGCAGGGTGGTGACTTCTATGGCTACACCTTC
. | TRBJ2-3 | TRBV29-1 | . | CSVAQGGRNTQYF | TGCAGCGTCGCCCAGGGCGGCAGGAATACGCAGTATTTT
once | TRBJ1-1 | TRBV6-5 | . | CASGLGAITEAFF | TGTGCCAGCGGCCTGGGGGCGATTACTGAAGCTTTCTTT
. | TRBJ2-2 | TRBV18 | TRBD1 | CASSPRDREGTGELFF | TGTGCCAGCTCACCCCGGGACAGGGAAGGTACCGGGGAGCTGTTTTTT
few | TRBJ1-2 | TRBV20-1 | TRBD1 | CSASRGTGTGTLYAGTF | TGCAGTGCTAGTCGGGGAACCGGGACAGGGACCCTCTATGCGGGGACCTTC
. | TRBJ1-5 | TRBV28 | . | CASRVNWGGNQPQHF | TGTGCCAGCAGGGTCAATTGGGGGGGCAATCAGCCCCAGCATTTT
. | TRBJ1-4 | TRBV10-3 | . | CATSPGLLDEKLFF | TGTGCCACCAGTCCGGGACTATTAGATGAAAAACTGTTTTTT
. | TRBJ1-3 | TRBV3-1/TRBV3-2 | . | CASSQDLLQRNTIYF | TGTGCCAGCAGCCAAGACCTACTACAACGAAACACCATATATTTT
. | TRBJ2-3 | TRBV24-1 | TRBD1 | CAALSGTGKFQQDTQYF | TGTGCCGCCTTATCCGGGACAGGGAAATTTCAACAAGATACGCAGTATTTT
. | TRBJ1-2 | TRBV27 | TRBD1 | CASRPGTANGYTF | TGTGCCAGCAGGCCCGGGACAGCCAATGGCTACACCTTC
. | TRBJ2-3 | TRBV10-3 | TRBD2 | CAISGTSGGPTDTQYF | TGTGCCATCAGTGGAACTAGCGGGGGACCCACAGATACGCAGTATTTT
once | TRBJ2-2 | TRBV5-8 | TRBD1 | CASSYNRGRDTGELFF | TGTGCCAGCAGCTACAACAGGGGGCGCGACACCGGGGAGCTGTTTTTT
. | TRBJ2-7 | TRBV19 | TRBD2 | CASSTGLAGAYEQYF | TGTGCCAGTAGTACCGGACTAGCGGGGGCATACGAGCAGTACTTC
. | TRBJ2-1 | TRBV7-9 | TRBD2 | CASSLASLAGGPYNEQFF | TGTGCCAGCAGCTTAGCTTCGTTAGCGGGAGGGCCGTACAATGAGCAGTTCTTC
. | TRBJ2-7 | TRBV7-2 | . | CASSYLGLYEQYF | TGTGCCAGCAGCTATCTAGGCCTCTACGAGCAGTACTTC
. | TRBJ1-3 | TRBV2 | . | CASSDRVGNTIYF | TGTGCCAGCAGTGACAGGGTTGGAAACACCATATATTTT
. | TRBJ2-5 | TRBV19 | . | CASSIYAGNQETQYF | TGTGCCAGTAGTATTTACGCAGGAAACCAAGAGACCCAGTACTTC
. | TRBJ2-7 | TRBV28 | . | CASETRDFSYEQYF | TGTGCCAGCGAAACCCGGGACTTCTCCTACGAGCAGTACTTC
. | TRBJ2-5 | TRBV28 | TRBD1 | CASSLPDRGQHF | TGTGCCAGCAGCCTACCGGACAGGGGACAACACTTC
few | TRBJ2-7 | TRBV19 | TRBD1 | CASSIRGGGTGYYEQYF | TGTGCCAGTAGTATAAGAGGGGGAGGGACAGGGTACTACGAGCAGTACTTC
. | TRBJ2-1 | TRBV5-6 | TRBD2 | CASSPTLTGGAYNEQFF | TGTGCCAGCAGCCCGACCCTAACGGGAGGCGCCTACAATGAGCAGTTCTTC
. | TRBJ1-4 | TRBV5-5 | . | CASSLRGAGDGGLREKLFF | TGTGCCAGCAGCTTGAGGGGCGCCGGTGACGGGGGGCTTCGGGAAAAACTGTTTTTT
. | TRBJ1-6 | TRBV9 | TRBD1 | CASSVTGTGGSYNSPLHF | TGTGCCAGCAGCGTAACCGGGACAGGGGGCTCCTATAATTCACCCCTCCACTTT
. | TRBJ1-2 | TRBV28 | TRBD1 | CASSQDRTGGYTF | TGTGCCAGCAGCCAGGACAGGACCGGGGGCTACACCTTC
. | TRBJ1-1 | TRBV5-6 | . | CASSLGFHLASMNTEAFF | TGTGCCAGCAGCTTGGGGTTCCACTTAGCGTCCATGAACACTGAAGCTTTCTTT
. | TRBJ2-3 | TRBV12-3/TRBV12-4 | . | CASTLDLGDTQYF | TGTGCCAGCACCCTAGACCTCGGAGATACGCAGTATTTT
. | TRBJ2-1 | TRBV9 | TRBD1 | CASSVGTGIQGDQFF | TGTGCCAGCAGCGTAGGGACAGGGATTCAGGGTGACCAGTTCTTC
once | TRBJ1-3 | TRBV5-1 | . | CASSFGSSGNTIYF | TGCGCCAGCAGCTTCGGGTCGTCTGGAAACACCATATATTTT
. | TRBJ1-5 | TRBV28 | . | CASGRGRQPQHF | TGTGCCAGCGGTAGGGGCCGTCAGCCCCAGCATTTT
few | TRBJ2-2 | TRBV9 | . | CASSPAYRSGELFF | TGTGCCAGCAGCCCCGCTTATAGATCCGGGGAGCTGTTTTTT